The 9 T cell receptor beta chains given below trace back to one sample, sequenced in a study of OX40 agonist ivuxolimab in advanced cancers. Repertoires were generated with immunoSEQ multiplex PCR, while TCRdb's copy carries only in-frame clones and drops some. The sample yields more than 100,000 clones, approximately 94% seen once. Source: CD4+ or CD8+ T cells sorted from blood, taken in a trial of the OX40 agonist ivuxolimab. Source of these receptors: an adult with an advanced solid tumor such as melanoma, head and neck, liver or kidney cancer.

CDR3 region: CASSLEGAVTGELFF. CDR3 DNA sequence: TGTGCCAGCAGTTTGGAGGGGGCGGTCACCGGGGAGCTGTTTTTT. The chain joins TRBV28 to TRBJ2-2; a possible D gene is TRBD1 (7 bases). Germline values: CDR1 MDHEN, CDR2 SYDVKM. The V end lost 3 bases, the J end lost 4 bases, and 12 bases lay between the germline ends. The CDR3 has 15 residues. Drawing the rest from reference TRBV28 and TRBJ2-2, the complete variable domain is DVKVTQSSRYLVKRTGEKVFLECVQDMDHENMFWYRQDPGLGLRLIYFSYDVKMKEKGDIPEGYSVSREKKERFSLILESASTNQTSMYLCASSLEGAVTGELFFGEGSRLTVL.

The chain links TRBV6-6 to TRBJ1-2; 11 bases match TRBD1. J lost 5 bases, V lost 4 bases, and 6 bases had no gene match. The CDR3 consists of 15 residues. The germline gives CDR1 MNHNY, CDR2 SVGAGI (reference sequence). CDR3 coding DNA: TGTGCCAGCAGTTCCCGGGACAGGGGGGATTATGGCTACACCTTC. It translates to CASSSRDRGDYGYTF.

The rearrangement uses TRBV10-3 and TRBJ2-2, with a possible D match to TRBD1 (5 bases). Germline V gives CDR1 ENHRY, CDR2 SYGVKD. V dropped 9 bases and J dropped 3 bases, with 8 bases sitting between them. The CDR3 is 12 amino acids. CDR3 nucleotide sequence: TGTGCCATTGCAGGGTACACCGGGGAGCTGTTTTTT. Its translation: CAIAGYTGELFF.

The chain combines TRBV2 with TRBJ2-1; D possibly corresponds to TRBD1 (5 bases). Trimming removed 1 base from V and 9 bases from J, with 19 bases in between. The length of the CDR3 is 16 residues. CDR1 is SNHLY, CDR2 FYNNEI, per germline. The CDR3 nucleotides read TGTGCCAGCAGTGAAGGGGGTAGGGGTTACCTTTCTGAGCAGTTCTTC. As protein: CASSEGGRGYLSEQFF.

The chain couples TRBV5-1 to TRBJ2-3; a weak D match, TRBD1 (7 bases). This CDR3 has 14 amino acids. CDR1 is SGHRS, CDR2 YFSETQ, per germline. Between the trimmed V and J ends, which lost 5 bases and 2 bases, there was a span of 12 bases. For the CDR3, the DNA is TGCGCCAGCAGTGCGGGACAGCACACAGATACGCAGTATTTT. As protein: CASSAGQHTDTQYF.

The chain combines TRBV5-6 with TRBJ1-5; maybe TRBD1 (5 bases). Per germline, CDR1 SGHDT and CDR2 YYEEEE. The CDR3 runs to 19 residues. Trimming left V 0 bases short and J 4 bases short, with 23 bases between. The CDR3 loop is CASSLAGGAYIGRNQPQHF. The CDR3 DNA reads as TGTGCCAGCAGCTTGGCCGGAGGGGCTTATATAGGTCGAAATCAGCCCCAGCATTTT.

Only one count was recorded for this clone. The chain couples TRBV4-2 to TRBJ2-1, with 9 bases lining up with TRBD2. The V and J ends lost 4 bases and 10 bases, in that order; junction bases with no gene match: 2. The CDR3 has 12 residues. In germline, CDR1 is LGHNA, CDR2 YNFKEQ. The CDR3 DNA reads as TGTGCCAGCAGCCTTACTAGCGGGGAGCAGTTCTTC. The encoded protein is CASSLTSGEQFF.

V usage is TRBV7-8 and J usage is TRBJ1-3, with D unclear. V was trimmed by 3 bases and J by 5 bases, leaving 17 bases between them. This CDR3 is 16 amino acids long. Germline V gene data show CDR1 as SGHVS and CDR2 as FQNEAQ. The CDR3 nucleotides read TGTGCCAGCAGCTTCCTCGCGAGGGAAGCGCGAAACACCATATATTTT. This sequence encodes CASSFLAREARNTIYF.

The rearrangement links TRBV6-5 to TRBJ1-5, with 8 bases identical to TRBD1. The trim removed 0 bases at V and 5 bases at J, leaving 6 bases unmatched. This CDR3 has 16 amino acids. Germline loops: CDR1 MNHEY, CDR2 SVGAGI. CDR3 sequence (DNA): TGTGCCAGCAGTTACTCGGGTACAGGGGGGGATCAGCCCCAGCATTTT. The encoded protein is CASSYSGTGGDQPQHF.